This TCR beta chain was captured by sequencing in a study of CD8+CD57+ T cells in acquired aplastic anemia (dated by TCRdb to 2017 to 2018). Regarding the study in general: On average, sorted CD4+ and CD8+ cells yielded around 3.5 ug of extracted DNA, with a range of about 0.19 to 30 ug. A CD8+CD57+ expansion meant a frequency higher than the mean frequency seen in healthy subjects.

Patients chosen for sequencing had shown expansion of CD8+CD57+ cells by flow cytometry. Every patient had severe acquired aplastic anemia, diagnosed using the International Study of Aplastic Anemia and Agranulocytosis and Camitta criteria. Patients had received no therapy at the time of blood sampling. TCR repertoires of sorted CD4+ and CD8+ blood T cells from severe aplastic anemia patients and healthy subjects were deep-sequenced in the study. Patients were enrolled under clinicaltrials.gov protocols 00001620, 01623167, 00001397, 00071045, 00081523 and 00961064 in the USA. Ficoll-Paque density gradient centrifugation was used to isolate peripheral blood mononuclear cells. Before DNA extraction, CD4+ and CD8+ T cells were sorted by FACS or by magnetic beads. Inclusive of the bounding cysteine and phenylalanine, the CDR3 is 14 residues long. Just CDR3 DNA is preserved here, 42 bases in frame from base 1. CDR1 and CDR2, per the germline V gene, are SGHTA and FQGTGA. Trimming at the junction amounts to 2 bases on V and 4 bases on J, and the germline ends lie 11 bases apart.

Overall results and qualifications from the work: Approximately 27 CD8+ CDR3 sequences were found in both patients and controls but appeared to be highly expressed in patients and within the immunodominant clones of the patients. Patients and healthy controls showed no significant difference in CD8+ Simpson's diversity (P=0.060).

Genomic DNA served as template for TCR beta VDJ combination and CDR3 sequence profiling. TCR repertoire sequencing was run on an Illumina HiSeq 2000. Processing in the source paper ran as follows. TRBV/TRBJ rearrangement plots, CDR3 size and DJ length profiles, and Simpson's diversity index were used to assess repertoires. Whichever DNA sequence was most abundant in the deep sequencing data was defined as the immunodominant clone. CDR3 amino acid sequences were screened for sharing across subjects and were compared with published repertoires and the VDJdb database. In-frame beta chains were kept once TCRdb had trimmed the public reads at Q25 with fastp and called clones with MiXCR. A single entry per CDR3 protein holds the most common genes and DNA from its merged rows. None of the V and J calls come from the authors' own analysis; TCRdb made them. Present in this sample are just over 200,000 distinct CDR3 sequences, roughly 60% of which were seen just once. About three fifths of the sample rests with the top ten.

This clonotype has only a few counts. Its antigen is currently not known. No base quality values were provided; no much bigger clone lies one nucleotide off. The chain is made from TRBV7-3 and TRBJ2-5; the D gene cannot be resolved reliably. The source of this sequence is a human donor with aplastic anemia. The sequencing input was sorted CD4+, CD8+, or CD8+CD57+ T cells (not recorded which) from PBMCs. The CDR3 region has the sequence CASSLGPTRETQYF. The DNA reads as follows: TGTGCCAGCAGCTTAGGGCCGACCCGAGAGACCCAGTACTTC.